The source of this TCR beta chain is a study of cytomegalovirus exposure and HLA in healthy donors. Study summary: A preliminary data release comprised 80 million to 95 million unique TCRs obtained from HLA-typed donors.

This CDR3 is 15 amino acids long. V was cut by 6 bases and J by 1 base, with 13 bases left in between. Germline V gene sequence: CDR1 MNHEY, CDR2 SVGAGI. PCR was performed using 60 Vbeta and 13 Jbeta primers. In the original processing: It was a later analysis that counted roughly 80 million unique TCR beta chains, of which some 10 million were shared. Generated by immunoSEQ multiplex PCR, the TCRdb table keeps only in-frame clones and is missing some. That table supplies the V and J calls and clone size; D and trimming were determined from the DNA. Reported are 100,000 to 150,000 clones; the ten largest clones contain more than 1%.

The V gene is TRBV6-5, the J gene TRBJ1-5; weak D call: TRBD1 (6 bases). The sequencing sample was made of PBMCs. The TCR comes from a young man in good health and CMV-seronegative. This CDR3 reads CASRPRGSSNQPQHF. The CDR3 region has the DNA TGTGCCAGCAGGCCCAGGGGATCCAGCAATCAGCCCCAGCATTTT.